This TCR beta chain is drawn from a study of CD8 T cells in ankylosing spondylitis (dated by TCRdb to the late 2010s). Context from the whole study: T cell receptor beta repertoires were profiled in healthy donors and ankylosing spondylitis patients so that disease-linked TCR variants could be found. The whole study cohort included 95 to 130 healthy donors and 20 to 30 ankylosing spondylitis patients. Peripheral blood was sampled, and synovial fluid was additionally collected from ankylosing spondylitis patients.

The full study reports these points: Blood from ankylosing spondylitis patients appeared to be characterized by a TCR beta motif made up of about 8 highly homologous amino acid variants. Some of the motif variants had been reported before in the synovial fluid and blood of reactive arthritis patients, a finding that suggests common disease-initiation mechanisms. A CD8+ phenotype was shown by the disease-linked clones, which were found at relatively low frequencies in peripheral blood. According to the report, matched synovial fluid samples from ankylosing spondylitis patients were significantly enriched for the disease-linked clones.

Sequenced using an Illumina HiSeq 2500. Quantitative 5'-RACE with molecular barcodes was used to prepare TCR beta libraries. Per the original workflow: A new computational method, built on a probabilistic model of VDJ rearrangement, was used to identify disease-linked TCR variants. TCRdb trimmed public reads at Q25 via fastp, called clones via MiXCR and kept in-frame beta chains. Identical CDR3 protein sequences are pooled into one entry, listed with their most common genes and DNA. The V and J calls, along with clone size, are taken from TCRdb and not from the paper's own processing. This sample gives 210,000 or so distinct CDR3 sequences in total; 7.5% to 9.5% of them show up just once. The ten largest clones take up approximately 5% of the sample. From the cysteine up to the phenylalanine, the CDR3 has a length of 13 residues. The sequence is cut down to CDR3 DNA, 39 bases in frame from base 1. CDR1 and CDR2 are drawn from the germline V gene (reference sequence): MNHNY, SVGAGI. Trimming accounts for 3 bases at V and 6 bases at J, while the number of junction bases matched to no gene is 3.

This clonotype was counted many times. Its antigen is still unknown. Base qualities are not at hand, and no much larger clone is one base apart. The sample consisted of blood, either unsorted or a sorted T cell fraction (not recorded which). The chain employs TRBV6-6 and TRBJ1-1; 8 nucleotides in the junction match TRBD1. The sequence came from a female donor with ankylosing spondylitis or in good health (not recorded which). CDR3 protein: CASSYKDRAEAFF. The sequenced DNA is TGTGCCAGCAGTTATAAGGACAGGGCTGAAGCTTTCTTT.